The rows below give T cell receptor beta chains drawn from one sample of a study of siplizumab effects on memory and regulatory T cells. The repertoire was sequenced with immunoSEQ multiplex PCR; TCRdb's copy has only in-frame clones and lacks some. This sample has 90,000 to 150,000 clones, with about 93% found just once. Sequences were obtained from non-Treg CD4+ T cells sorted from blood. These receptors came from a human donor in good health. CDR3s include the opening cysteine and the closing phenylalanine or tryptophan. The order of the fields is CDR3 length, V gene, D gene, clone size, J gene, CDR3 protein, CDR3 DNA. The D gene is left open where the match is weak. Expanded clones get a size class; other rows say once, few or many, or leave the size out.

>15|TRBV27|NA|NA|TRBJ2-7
CASSLQRDRGYEQYF
TGTGCCAGCAGTTTACAGAGGGACCGGGGCTACGAGCAGTACTTC
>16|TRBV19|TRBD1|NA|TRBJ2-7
CASSLHRGGELYEQYF
TGTGCCAGTAGCTTACATCGAGGGGGCGAATTATACGAGCAGTACTTC
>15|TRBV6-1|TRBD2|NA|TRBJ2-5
CASSVSSGAQETQYF
TGTGCCAGCTCGGTGTCTAGCGGGGCCCAAGAGACCCAGTACTTC
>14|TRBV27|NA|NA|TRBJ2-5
CASSLKPGAVTQYF
TGTGCCAGCAGCCTAAAGCCCGGGGCGGTGACCCAGTACTTC
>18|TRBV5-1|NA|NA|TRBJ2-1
CASSLGLGSGTSYNEQFF
TGCGCCAGCAGCTTGGGGCTGGGTTCGGGGACCTCCTACAATGAGCAGTTCTTC
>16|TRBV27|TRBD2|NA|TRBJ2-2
CASSLPRGGATGELFF
TGTGCCAGCAGTTTACCGCGCGGGGGGGCCACCGGGGAGCTGTTTTTT
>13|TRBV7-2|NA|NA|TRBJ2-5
CASSLNGPETQYF
TGTGCCAGCAGCTTAAACGGCCCGGAGACCCAGTACTTC
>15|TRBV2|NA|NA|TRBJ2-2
CASTLAGANTGELFF
TGTGCCAGCACCCTGGCGGGGGCAAACACCGGGGAGCTGTTTTTT
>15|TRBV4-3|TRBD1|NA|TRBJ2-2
CASSQMDRKAGELFF
TGCGCCAGCAGCCAGATGGACAGGAAGGCCGGGGAGCTGTTTTTT
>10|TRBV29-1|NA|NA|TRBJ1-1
CSVDWVEAFF
TGCAGCGTTGATTGGGTCGAAGCTTTCTTT
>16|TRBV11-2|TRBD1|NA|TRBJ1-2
CASSRGRGQGPYGYTF
TGTGCCAGCAGCCGAGGACGGGGACAGGGTCCCTATGGCTACACCTTC
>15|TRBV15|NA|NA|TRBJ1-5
CATSRLGGSNQPQHF
TGTGCCACCAGCAGATTAGGGGGATCCAATCAGCCCCAGCATTTT
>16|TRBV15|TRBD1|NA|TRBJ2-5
CATSRPTGQGEETQYF
TGTGCCACCAGCAGGCCCACGGGACAGGGGGAAGAGACCCAGTACTTC
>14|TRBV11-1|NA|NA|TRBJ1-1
CASSFRLLGSEAFF
TGTGCCAGCAGCTTTCGGCTACTCGGATCTGAAGCTTTCTTT
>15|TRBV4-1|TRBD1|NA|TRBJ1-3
CASSQEDRDRDTIYF
TGCGCCAGCAGCCAAGAAGACAGGGACAGGGACACCATATATTTT
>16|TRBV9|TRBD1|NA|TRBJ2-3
CASSIRGTGGTDTQYF
TGTGCCAGCAGCATACGGGGGACAGGGGGCACAGATACGCAGTATTTT
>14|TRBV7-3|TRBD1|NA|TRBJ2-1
CASSLLGTGDEQFF
TGTGCCAGCAGCTTATTGGGGACAGGGGATGAGCAGTTCTTC
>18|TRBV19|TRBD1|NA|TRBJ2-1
CASPGGQVGRSSYNEQFF
TGTGCCAGCCCTGGGGGACAGGTGGGCCGTAGCTCCTACAATGAGCAGTTCTTC
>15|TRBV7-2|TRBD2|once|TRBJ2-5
CASSLRGGVQETQYF
TGTGCCAGCAGCTTACGGGGGGGTGTCCAAGAGACCCAGTACTTC
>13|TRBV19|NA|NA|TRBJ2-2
CASSIQDGGELFF
TGTGCCAGTAGTATCCAGGACGGCGGGGAGCTGTTTTTT
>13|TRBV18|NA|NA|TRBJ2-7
CASSPNPAYEQYF
TGTGCCAGCTCACCAAATCCAGCCTACGAGCAGTACTTC
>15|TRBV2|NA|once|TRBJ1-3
CASSVGQAPGNTIYF
TGTGCCAGCAGTGTAGGACAAGCCCCTGGAAACACCATATATTTT
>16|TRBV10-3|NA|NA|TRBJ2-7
CAISLAGTPAVYEQYF
TGTGCCATCAGTTTAGCCGGGACCCCGGCAGTGTACGAGCAGTACTTC
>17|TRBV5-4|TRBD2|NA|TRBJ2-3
CASSPGLAGVSVDTQYF
TGTGCCAGCAGCCCCGGACTAGCGGGGGTCTCGGTAGATACGCAGTATTTT
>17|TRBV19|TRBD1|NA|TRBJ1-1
CASSQRTGPLLNTEAFF
TGTGCCAGTAGCCAAAGGACAGGACCGCTCTTGAACACTGAAGCTTTCTTT
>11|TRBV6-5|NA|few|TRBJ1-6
CASSTAPPLHF
TGTGCCAGCAGTACGGCACCTCCCCTCCACTTT
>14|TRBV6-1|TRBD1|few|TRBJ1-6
CASSQQGGDSPLHF
TGTGCCAGCAGTCAACAGGGGGGAGATTCACCCCTCCACTTT